This T cell receptor (beta chain) was sequenced during a study of tumor-infiltrating lymphocytes in primary liver carcinoma. Overall study context: Tumors were staged T1-T3 N0M0 and measured 4.2 to 10 cm across.

Joint extraction of RNA and DNA used about 17-30 mg of bulk tissue that was unsorted. Whole-study results and caveats: Merely some 8-25% of top clones spanned all five tumor regions.

TCR beta cDNA was prepared out of 500 ng total RNA by means of a constant-region primer. Nested multiplex PCR, run for three rounds with slightly modified ARM-PCR, yielded TCR beta libraries. The study ran its first two PCR rounds for approximately 10 cycles each, using TRBV1-TRBV30 forward primers and a C-beta reverse primer. From the multiplex PCR reads, TCRdb called clonotypes with MiXCR, one entry per CDR3 protein. Of 110,000 or so distinct CDR3 sequences listed, approximately 78% are singletons. The CDR3 loop spans 14 amino acids. Germline V gene data show CDR1 as MNHNS and CDR2 as SASEGT. In the case of this clonotype: What it recognizes is unknown. Germline is not matched at one junction end, which may reflect a read error.

The clonotype comes from a man in his forties with primary liver carcinoma and hepatitis B virus infection. Source material: liver tumor tissue from sampling region 3. Subset here: tumor region T3, left-lateral pole. The V gene is TRBV6-1, the J gene TRBJ2-1; D tentatively fits TRBD1 or TRBD2 (6 bases each). DNA of the CDR3: TGTGCCAGCGACATGGGGGGCTCCTACAATGTGCAGTTCTTC. The encoded protein is CASDMGGSYNVQFF.